What follows are 28 T cell receptor beta chains derived from one specimen sequenced in a study of blood T cell repertoires in COVID-19. The protocol was immunoSEQ multiplex PCR, while the TCRdb copy is restricted to in-frame clones and leaves out a portion. The profile shows about 81,000 clones, roughly 82% of them singletons. Sequencing was done on a sample of peripheral blood. The source of these receptors is a man aged 60 to 69 with acute or convalescent COVID-19.

This sequence joins TRBV6-2 or TRBV6-3 and TRBJ2-7; 7 bases map to TRBD2. The CDR3 has 15 residues. With 0 bases clipped from V and 0 bases from J, the junction kept 2 bases outside the gene matches. Germline V gene data show CDR1 as MNHEY and CDR2 as SVGEGT. The CDR3 reads CASSYSGGSSYEQYF. CDR3 sequence (DNA): TGTGCCAGCAGTTACTCCGGGGGGAGCTCCTACGAGCAGTACTTC.

This clone was counted only a few times. The rearrangement links TRBV19 to TRBJ1-2; D might be TRBD1 (5 bases). CDR1 is LNHDA, CDR2 SQIVND, per germline (reference sequence). There are 15 residues in the CDR3. Between the trimmed V and J ends, which lost 5 bases and 8 bases, there was a span of 21 bases. The CDR3 reads CASSLSEMGRKGYTF. Written as DNA, the CDR3 is TGTGCCAGTAGTTTGTCCGAAATGGGGCGGAAAGGCTACACCTTC.

This clone has just a few counts. The chain is built from TRBV14 and TRBJ2-1; 7 positions match TRBD1. Germline CDR1 SGHDN, CDR2 FVKESK. Trimming removed 0 bases from V and 4 bases from J; junction bases left unmatched: 9. The CDR3 consists of 17 residues. The CDR3 protein is CASSQDPDRALYNEQFF. In DNA form, the CDR3 reads TGTGCCAGCAGCCAAGATCCCGACAGGGCCCTTTACAATGAGCAGTTCTTC.

The chain links TRBV6-4 to TRBJ1-5; D might be TRBD1 (5 bases). Looked up from germline, CDR1 is MRHNA and CDR2 is SNTAGT. The V end was cut by 7 bases, the J end by 6 bases, with 13 bases between. This CDR3 is 13 amino acids long. CDR3 DNA: TGTGCCAGCACCTCGACAGCGGGTCAGCCCCAGCATTTT. It codes for CASTSTAGQPQHF.

The V and J genes are TRBV7-2 and TRBJ1-2; D possibly corresponds to TRBD1 (5 bases). V lost 2 bases and J 8 bases, leaving 15 bases between the germline ends. CDR1 is SGHTA and CDR2 is FQGNSA in the germline V gene. CDR3 size: 14 residues. The CDR3 spells CASSLRRGGNGYTF. CDR3 DNA sequence: TGTGCCAGCAGCTTAAGAAGGGGCGGGAACGGCTACACCTTC. Based on the CDR3 plus reference TRBV7-2 and TRBJ1-2, the full variable domain is GAGVSQSPSNKVTEKGKDVELRCDPISGHTALYWYRQSLGQGLEFLIYFQGNSAPDKSGLPSDRFSAERTGGSVSTLTIQRTQQEDSAVYLCASSLRRGGNGYTFGSGTRLTVV.

V gene TRBV29-1 combines with J gene TRBJ2-7; 9 positions agree with TRBD1. CDR1 SQVTM and CDR2 ANQGSEA come from the germline V gene. The CDR3 covers 14 residues. The junction had 9 bases not matched to a gene; V was cut back by 5 bases and J by 4 bases. In DNA form, the CDR3 reads TGCAGCGTTATACCCGGACAGGGGTTTTACGAGCAGTACTTC. Translation: CSVIPGQGFYEQYF.

V is TRBV20-1 and J is TRBJ2-5; 7 positions match TRBD1. Germline trimming cut 6 bases from V and 5 bases from J; bases unmatched to any gene: 3. The CDR3 is made up of 11 amino acids. Germline V gene sequence: CDR1 DFQATT, CDR2 SNEGSKA (reference sequence). The CDR3 DNA reads TGCAGTGCAACGACAGGGGAGACCCAGTACTTC. Its translation is CSATTGETQYF.

The chain joins TRBV19 to TRBJ2-7; D might be TRBD2 (7 bases). The germline gives CDR1 LNHDA, CDR2 SQIVND (reference sequence). The CDR3 length is 13 residues. V was clipped by 11 bases and J by 2 bases, with 16 bases between them. CDR3 sequence reads: CAFPPGGPYEQYF. The CDR3 DNA sequence: TGTGCCTTTCCTCCCGGGGGGCCCTACGAGCAGTACTTC.

The chain joins TRBV14 to TRBJ2-7; 8 bases map to TRBD2. CDR3 length equals 15 residues. Trimming cost V 1 base and J 6 bases; bases outside gene matches: 8. The germline V gene has CDR1 SGHDN and CDR2 FVKESK. The CDR3 region has the DNA TGTGCCAGCAGCCAAGGGGTAGCGGGAAGGGGCGAGCAGTACTTC. Translated, it gives CASSQGVAGRGEQYF.

Only a few counts were recorded for this clone. The V gene is TRBV25-1, the J gene TRBJ1-2; a possible D gene is TRBD1 (5 bases). The CDR3 covers 15 residues. Trimming left V 8 bases short and J 2 bases short, with 18 bases between. Per the germline V gene, CDR1 is MGHDK and CDR2 is SYGVNS. The CDR3 sequence: CASLGEGRRNYGYTF. Written as DNA, the CDR3 is TGTGCCAGCTTGGGGGAGGGGCGCAGGAACTATGGCTACACCTTC.

This chain connects TRBV5-1 to TRBJ2-7; TRBD2 agrees at 9 bases. V lost 5 bases to trimming and J lost 5 bases; unmatched junction nucleotides: 14. The germline gives CDR1 SGHRS, CDR2 YFSETQ. The CDR3 totals 16 residues. For the CDR3, the DNA is TGCGCCAGCAGGTCTGGCGGGAGGGCCTTAGGTCACGAGCAGTACTTC. Protein product: CASRSGGRALGHEQYF.

The chain uses TRBV28 and TRBJ1-6; 10 bases are shared with TRBD1. Per germline, CDR1 MDHEN and CDR2 SYDVKM. The CDR3 contains 15 residues. J gave up 9 bases and V 7 bases, and 9 bases lay outside the gene matches. CDR3 region: CASMSRQGARSPLHF. CDR3 nucleotides: TGTGCCAGCATGTCGAGACAGGGGGCACGTTCACCCCTCCACTTT.

V is TRBV6-6 and J is TRBJ2-1; D might be TRBD1 (6 bases). Germline V gene lookup returns CDR1 MNHNY and CDR2 SVGAGI (reference sequence). V lost 7 bases, J lost 1 base, and 14 bases lay in between. The CDR3 loop spans 15 amino acids. Here the CDR3 reads CASIYSGASYNEQFF. CDR3 DNA: TGTGCCAGCATCTATTCAGGGGCTTCCTACAATGAGCAGTTCTTC.

CDR3 amino acids: CAWSPTGLDSPLHF. CDR3 coding DNA: TGTGCCTGGAGTCCTACAGGGTTAGATTCACCCCTCCACTTT. The rearrangement joins TRBV30 to TRBJ1-6; a possible D gene is TRBD1 (6 bases). The CDR3 is made up of 14 amino acids. Trimming shortened V by 2 bases and J by 8 bases, and 13 bases separated the two germline ends. Germline values: CDR1 GTSNPN, CDR2 SVGIG (reference sequence).

The CDR3 protein is CASSVGASGGNEQFF. CDR3 sequence (DNA): TGTGCCAGCAGCGTAGGGGCTAGCGGAGGTAATGAGCAGTTCTTC. This sequence joins TRBV9 and TRBJ2-1, with 7 bases aligning to TRBD2. Germline lookup yields CDR1 SGDLS and CDR2 YYNGEE. The V gene end was trimmed by 0 bases and the J gene end by 7 bases; junction bases not matched to a gene: 7. This CDR3 has 15 amino acids.

This chain uses TRBV19 with TRBJ1-2; the match to TRBD1 covers 10 bases. With V trimmed by 9 bases and J by 3 bases, 13 bases remained unmatched. Germline V CDR1 and CDR2: LNHDA, SQIVND (reference sequence). The CDR3 loop spans 16 amino acids. The CDR3 reads CASRKVRDRGYYGYTF. CDR3 in DNA: TGTGCCAGCCGGAAAGTCCGGGACAGGGGTTACTATGGCTACACCTTC. Complete variable domain (other parts from reference TRBV19 and TRBJ1-2): DGGITQSPKYLFRKEGQNVTLSCEQNLNHDAMYWYRQDPGQGLRLIYYSQIVNDFQKGDIAEGYSVSREKKESFPLTVTSAQKNPTAFYLCASRKVRDRGYYGYTFGSGTRLTVV.

The chain links TRBV9 to TRBJ1-1; 9 nucleotides align to TRBD1. This CDR3 is built from 16 residues. Unmatched junction bases numbered 7, after V lost 4 bases and J lost 0 bases. CDR1 SGDLS and CDR2 YYNGEE come from the germline V gene. In DNA form, the CDR3 reads TGTGCCAGCAGCTTGGGACAGGGCTTCATGAACACTGAAGCTTTCTTT. This translates into CASSLGQGFMNTEAFF. Supplemented by reference TRBV9 and TRBJ1-1, the full variable domain reads DSGVTQTPKHLITATGQRVTLRCSPRSGDLSVYWYQQSLDQGLQFLIQYYNGEERAKGNILERFSAQQFPDLHSELNLSSLELGDSALYFCASSLGQGFMNTEAFFGQGTRLTVV.

The CDR3, as DNA: TGTGCCAGCAGCTTAACCGCAGAGAACACTGAAGCTTTCTTT. This translates into CASSLTAENTEAFF. The rearrangement joins TRBV7-3 to TRBJ1-1, with D unresolved. Between the trimmed V and J ends, which lost 0 bases and 1 base, there was a span of 6 bases. CDR3 length: 14 amino acids. The germline CDR1 and CDR2 sequences are SGHTA and FQGTGA. Based on the CDR3 plus reference TRBV7-3 and TRBJ1-1, the full variable domain is GAGVSQTPSNKVTEKGKYVELRCDPISGHTALYWYRQSLGQGPEFLIYFQGTGAADDSGLPNDRFFAVRPEGSVSTLKIQRTERGDSAVYLCASSLTAENTEAFFGQGTRLTVV.

V gene TRBV1 combines with J gene TRBJ2-1; the table's D call TRBD2 went unverified against the DNA. TRBV1 is tagged as a pseudogene. CDR3 length: 18 residues. CDR3: CTSSHVSGRPSSYNEQFF. The DNA of the CDR3 is TGCACCAGCAGCCATGTTAGCGGGAGGCCCAGCTCCTACAATGAGCAGTTCTTC.

This chain connects TRBV5-4 to TRBJ1-3; a possible D gene is TRBD1 (6 bases). CDR1 and CDR2 (germline): SGHNT, YYREEE (reference sequence). V lost 5 bases and J lost 2, with 17 bases in between. CDR3 length: 16 amino acids. CDR3 region: CASSPPPGTPGNTIYF. Written as DNA, the CDR3 is TGTGCCAGCAGTCCTCCCCCCGGGACACCTGGAAACACCATATATTTT. Based on the CDR3 plus reference TRBV5-4 and TRBJ1-3, the full variable domain is ETGVTQSPTHLIKTRGQQVTLRCSSQSGHNTVSWYQQALGQGPQFIFQYYREEENGRGNFPPRFSGLQFPNYSSELNVNALELDDSALYLCASSPPPGTPGNTIYFGEGSWLTVV.

This clone turned up a few times. The chain is built from TRBV5-1 and TRBJ2-7; the match to TRBD1 covers 7 bases. V shed 4 bases and J 2 bases; nucleotides not matched to a gene: 9. The length of the CDR3 is 15 residues. Germline V gene data show CDR1 as SGHRS and CDR2 as YFSETQ. CDR3 sequence reads: CASSGSGGPTYEQYF. The CDR3 region has the DNA TGCGCCAGCAGCGGTTCAGGGGGACCCACCTACGAGCAGTACTTC.

The CDR3 reads CASSPGGDTQYF. The CDR3 DNA reads TGTGCCAGCTCACCTGGCGGAGATACGCAGTATTTT. V usage is TRBV18 and J usage is TRBJ2-3; D is undetermined. Trimming pared 3 bases from V and 5 bases from J, leaving 6 bases between. This CDR3 is built from 12 residues. Germline CDR1 reads KGHSH; CDR2 reads LQKENI.

This clone has only one observation. The gene calls are TRBV7-9 and TRBJ1-5, with no clear D. Trimming stripped 5 bases from V and 3 bases from J, with 11 bases between. CDR1 is SEHNR, CDR2 FQNEAQ, per germline (reference sequence). The CDR3 sequence is 14 residues long. The CDR3 here is CASSGPGLNQPQHF. The CDR3 DNA is TGTGCCAGCAGCGGGCCTGGGCTCAATCAGCCCCAGCATTTT.

V and J are TRBV5-1 and TRBJ1-2; TRBD1 matches at 7 bases. The J segment lost 3 bases and the V segment lost 4 bases, leaving 6 bases of the junction unmatched. This CDR3 is built from 14 residues. Germline loops: CDR1 SGHRS, CDR2 YFSETQ. The CDR3 loop is CASSGGTVDYGYTF. The CDR3 DNA reads TGCGCCAGCAGCGGAGGGACAGTCGACTATGGCTACACCTTC. The whole variable domain, remainder taken from reference TRBV5-1 and TRBJ1-2, is KAGVTQTPRYLIKTRGQQVTLSCSPISGHRSVSWYQQTPGQGLQFLFEYFSETQRNKGNFPGRFSGRQFSNSRSEMNVSTLELGDSALYLCASSGGTVDYGYTFGSGTRLTVV.

The chain joins TRBV7-2 to TRBJ1-5, with D possibly TRBD1 on 6 matching bases. The CDR3 totals 15 residues. Trimming shortened V by 5 bases and J by 0 bases, and 11 bases separated the two germline ends. Germline V CDR1 and CDR2: SGHTA, FQGNSA. The chain's CDR3 is CASSPRQASNQPQHF. The CDR3 nucleotides are TGTGCCAGCAGCCCCCGACAGGCTAGCAATCAGCCCCAGCATTTT.

The rearrangement links TRBV5-1 to TRBJ2-5, with D perhaps matching TRBD2 (5 bases). Trimming shortened V by 0 bases and J by 5 bases, and 11 bases separated the two germline ends. This CDR3 has 14 residues. Germline CDR1 is SGHRS and CDR2 is YFSETQ. The CDR3: CASSLGLGEETQYF. The CDR3 DNA reads as TGCGCCAGCAGCTTGGGGCTTGGGGAGGAGACCCAGTACTTC.

The chain links TRBV25-1 to TRBJ2-2, with no clear D. Trimming removed 4 bases at V and 2 bases at J, with 8 bases between. The CDR3 runs to 14 residues. Germline V gives CDR1 MGHDK, CDR2 SYGVNS. The CDR3 DNA sequence: TGTGCCAGCAGTGCCCGACACAACACCGGGGAGCTGTTTTTT. Its translation: CASSARHNTGELFF.

The CDR3 protein is CASLPRADYVGYTF. DNA for the CDR3: TGTGCCAGTCTCCCAAGGGCAGACTATGTGGGCTACACCTTC. J is TRBJ1-2 and V is TRBV19; D is undetermined. Germline loops: CDR1 LNHDA, CDR2 SQIVND (reference sequence). V was cut by 8 bases and J by 8 bases, with 21 bases left in between. The CDR3 sequence is 14 residues long.